This T cell receptor (beta chain) was identified in a study of cytomegalovirus exposure and HLA in healthy donors. Overall study: Genotyping showed roughly 81% of about 370 donors falling in the Caucasian-associated ancestry cluster.

Primers: 60 Vbeta forward and 13 Jbeta reverse. Here immunoSEQ multiplex PCR was the method, and the copy in TCRdb shows in-frame clones only, minus some. The sample records some 120,000 clones, around three quarters being singletons. The source is a man under 40 in good health and CMV-seronegative. Sample: PBMCs.

The CDR3 DNA follows: TGTGCCAGCAGTTACGCAGCGAATCAGCCCCAGCATTTT. This encodes CASSYAANQPQHF. The chain couples TRBV6-6 to TRBJ1-5; no definite D call. CDR1 and CDR2 (germline): MNHNY, SVGAGI (reference sequence). The CDR3 covers 13 residues. Trimming cost V 2 bases and J 4 bases, with 6 bases left between them.